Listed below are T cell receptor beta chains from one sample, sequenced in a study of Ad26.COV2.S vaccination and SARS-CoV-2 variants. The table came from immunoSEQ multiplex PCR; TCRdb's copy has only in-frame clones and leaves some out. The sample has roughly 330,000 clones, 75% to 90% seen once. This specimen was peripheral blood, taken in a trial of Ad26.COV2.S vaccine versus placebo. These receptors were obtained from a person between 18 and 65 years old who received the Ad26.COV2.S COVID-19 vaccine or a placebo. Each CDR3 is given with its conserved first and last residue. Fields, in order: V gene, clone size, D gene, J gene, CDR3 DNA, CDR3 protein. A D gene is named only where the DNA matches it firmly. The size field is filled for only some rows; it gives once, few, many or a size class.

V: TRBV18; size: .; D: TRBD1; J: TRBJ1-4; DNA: TGTGCCAGCTCACCACCATTGGGACAGGGTTCAACTAATGAAAAACTGTTTTTT; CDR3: CASSPPLGQGSTNEKLFF
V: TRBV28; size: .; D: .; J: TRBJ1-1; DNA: TGTGCCAGCATCCCAGGGGTGGCCACTGAAGCTTTCTTT; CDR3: CASIPGVATEAFF
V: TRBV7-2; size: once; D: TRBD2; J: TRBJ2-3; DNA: TGTGCCAGCAGCTTAGGGACTAGCGGGCGCACAGATACGCAGTATTTT; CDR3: CASSLGTSGRTDTQYF
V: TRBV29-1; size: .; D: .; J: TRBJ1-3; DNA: TGCAGCGCTACCGACGGGAACTCTGGAAACACCATATATTTT; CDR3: CSATDGNSGNTIYF
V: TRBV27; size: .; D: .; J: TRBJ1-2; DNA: TGTGCCAGCAGTCCCGGGGGGGCGCGGGACTATGGCTACACCTTC; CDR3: CASSPGGARDYGYTF
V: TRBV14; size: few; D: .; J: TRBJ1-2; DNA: TGTGCCAGCAGCCCGGAGGACAGATATGGCTACACCTTC; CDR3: CASSPEDRYGYTF
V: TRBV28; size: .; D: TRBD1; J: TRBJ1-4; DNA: TGTGCCACCACATCTGCAGGGGGCGCGAATGAAAAACTGTTTTTT; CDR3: CATTSAGGANEKLFF
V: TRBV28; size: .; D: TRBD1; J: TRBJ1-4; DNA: TGTGCCAGCAAGCCGGGACAGACCCGTAATGAAAAACTGTTTTTT; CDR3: CASKPGQTRNEKLFF
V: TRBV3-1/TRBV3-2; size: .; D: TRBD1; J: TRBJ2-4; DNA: TGTGCCAGCAGCCAACCACAGGGGGCCAAAAACATTCAGTACTTC; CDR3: CASSQPQGAKNIQYF
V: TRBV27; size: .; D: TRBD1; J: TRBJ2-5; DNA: TGTGCCAGCAGTTTACTCGGGACAGGGCTTCAAGAGACCCAGTACTTC; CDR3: CASSLLGTGLQETQYF
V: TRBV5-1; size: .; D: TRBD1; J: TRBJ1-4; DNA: TGCGCCAGCAGCTTGGGACAGGGTTGGGGGCAAACTAATGAAAAACTGTTTTTT; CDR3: CASSLGQGWGQTNEKLFF
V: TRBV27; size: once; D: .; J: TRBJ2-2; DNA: TGTGCCAGCGGTTCGGTTTCCGGGGAGCTGTTTTTT; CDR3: CASGSVSGELFF
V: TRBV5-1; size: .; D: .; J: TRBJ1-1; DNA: TGCGCCAGCAGCTTGGGACCCCCAGCTGAAGCTTTCTTT; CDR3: CASSLGPPAEAFF
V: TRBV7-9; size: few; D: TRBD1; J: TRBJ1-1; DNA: TGTGCCAGCAGCTTACCGGGACAGGGGACTAACCTGAACACTGAAGCTTTCTTT; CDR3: CASSLPGQGTNLNTEAFF
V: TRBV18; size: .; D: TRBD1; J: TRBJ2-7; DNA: TGTGCCAGCTCACCCCGGGACAGGGGTTTCGAGCAGTACTTC; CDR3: CASSPRDRGFEQYF
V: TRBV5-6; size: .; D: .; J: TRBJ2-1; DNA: TGTGCCAGCAGCTTGTTGGGGGGCCACGGCAATGAGCAGTTCTTC; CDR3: CASSLLGGHGNEQFF
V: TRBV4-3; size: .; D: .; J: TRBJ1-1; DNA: TGCGCCAGCAGCCAAGATCTCCGACAGTTTATTAACACTGAAGCTTTCTTT; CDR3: CASSQDLRQFINTEAFF
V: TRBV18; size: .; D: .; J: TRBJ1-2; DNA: TGTGCCAGCTCACCTCTAGATAATCCTAACTATGGCTACACCTTC; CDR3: CASSPLDNPNYGYTF
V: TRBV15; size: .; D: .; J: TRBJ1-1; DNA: TGTGCCACCAGCAGAGTTGCGGGGCAGAGCACTGAAGCTTTCTTT; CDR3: CATSRVAGQSTEAFF
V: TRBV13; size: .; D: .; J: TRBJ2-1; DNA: TGTGCCAGCAGCTTCAGCGTTAGCTCCTACAATGAGCAGTTCTTC; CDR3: CASSFSVSSYNEQFF
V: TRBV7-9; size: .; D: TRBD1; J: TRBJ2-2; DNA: TGTGCCAGCAGCGAAGCTACCCACACAGGGGGAGGGAACACCGGGGAGCTGTTTTTT; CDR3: CASSEATHTGGGNTGELFF
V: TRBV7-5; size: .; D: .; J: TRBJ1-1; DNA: TGTGCCAGAAGTCAGGGACCAATCCCTACAGAAGCTTTCTTT; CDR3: CARSQGPIPTEAFF
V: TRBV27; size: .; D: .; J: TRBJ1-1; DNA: TGTGCCAGCAATACCGACCCGGGGCCTAACGAAGCTTTCTTT; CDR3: CASNTDPGPNEAFF
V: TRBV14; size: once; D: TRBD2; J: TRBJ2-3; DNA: TGTGCCAGCAGCCACCCGAACAGACTAGCGGGGGCTCACGATACGCAGTATTTT; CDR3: CASSHPNRLAGAHDTQYF
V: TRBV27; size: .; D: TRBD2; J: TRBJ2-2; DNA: TGTGCCAGCAGTCCCCTACTAGCGAGCACCGGGGAGCTGTTTTTT; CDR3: CASSPLLASTGELFF
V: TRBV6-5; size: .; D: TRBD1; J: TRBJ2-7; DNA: TGTGCCAGCAGAACCGGGACAGGGGTTTTGGAGCAGTACTTC; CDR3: CASRTGTGVLEQYF
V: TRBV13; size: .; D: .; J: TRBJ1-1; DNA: TGTGCCAGCAGCCCGCCCCTAGATTCTGAAGCTTTCTTT; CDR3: CASSPPLDSEAFF
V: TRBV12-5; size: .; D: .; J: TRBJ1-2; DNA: TGTGCTAGTGGTTTGGAGGCGGTTCGCGGCTACACCTTC; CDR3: CASGLEAVRGYTF
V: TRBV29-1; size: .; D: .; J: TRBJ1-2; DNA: TGCAGCGTCGGACCGAGCTATGGCTACACCTTC; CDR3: CSVGPSYGYTF
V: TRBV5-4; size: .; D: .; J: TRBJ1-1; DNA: TGTGCCAGCTATGGGGAGGGGAACACTGAAGCTTTCTTT; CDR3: CASYGEGNTEAFF
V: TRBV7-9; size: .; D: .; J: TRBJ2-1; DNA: TGTGCCAGCCATGGGGACTACAATGAGCAGTTCTTC; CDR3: CASHGDYNEQFF
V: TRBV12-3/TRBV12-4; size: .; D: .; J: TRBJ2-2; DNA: TGTGCCAGCATGCCCACGAACACCGGGGAGCTGTTTTTT; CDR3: CASMPTNTGELFF
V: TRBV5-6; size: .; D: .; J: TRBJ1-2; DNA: TGTGCCAGCAGCTGGGACACGGGGATAGGTGGCTACACCTTC; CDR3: CASSWDTGIGGYTF
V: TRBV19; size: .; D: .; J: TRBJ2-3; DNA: TGTGCCAGTAGTATTCCCTATCGCACAGATACGCAGTATTTT; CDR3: CASSIPYRTDTQYF
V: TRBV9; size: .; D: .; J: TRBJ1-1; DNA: TGTGCCAGCAGCGTGGCGGACGTAGACACTGAAGCTTTCTTT; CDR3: CASSVADVDTEAFF
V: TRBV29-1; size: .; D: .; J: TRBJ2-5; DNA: TGCAGCGTTGAATTTTCGAGTGTACAAGCCCAAGAGACCCAGTACTTC; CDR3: CSVEFSSVQAQETQYF
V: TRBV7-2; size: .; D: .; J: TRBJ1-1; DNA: TGTGCCAGCAGCCGGAGTGGGGGCAACATGAACACTGAAGCTTTCTTT; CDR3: CASSRSGGNMNTEAFF
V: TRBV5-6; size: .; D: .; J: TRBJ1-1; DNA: TGTGCCAGCAGCTGGGGGCTGGGGGACACTGAAGCTTTCTTT; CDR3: CASSWGLGDTEAFF
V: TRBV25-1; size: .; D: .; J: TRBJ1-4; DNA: TGTGCCAGCAGTGAATGGGGGGTCGAGGAAAAACTGTTTTTT; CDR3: CASSEWGVEEKLFF
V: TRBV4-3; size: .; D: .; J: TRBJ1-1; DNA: TGCGCCAGCAGCCACCTAGGGTCAGGGCCTGAAGCTTTCTTT; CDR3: CASSHLGSGPEAFF
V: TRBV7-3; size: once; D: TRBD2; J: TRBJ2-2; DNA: TGTGCCAGCAGCCAATTCCTAGCGGGAGGGAACACCGGGGAGCTGTTTTTT; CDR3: CASSQFLAGGNTGELFF
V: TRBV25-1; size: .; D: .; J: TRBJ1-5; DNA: TGTGCCAGCAGTGAAGTGGTAGAAGGGAGCGGAATTCAGCCCCAGCATTTT; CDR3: CASSEVVEGSGIQPQHF
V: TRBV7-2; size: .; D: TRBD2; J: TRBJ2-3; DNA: TGTGCCAGCAGCCCGAAAGGTACTAGCGGAGCTCTTGGGAATACGCAGTATTTT; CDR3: CASSPKGTSGALGNTQYF
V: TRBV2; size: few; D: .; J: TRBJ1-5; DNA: TGTGCCAGCAAATCCGGACAGACTAATCAGCCCCAGCATTTT; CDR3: CASKSGQTNQPQHF
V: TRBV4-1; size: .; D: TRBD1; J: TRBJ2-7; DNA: TGCGCCAGCAGCCAACCCTGGGCCCAACAGGGGGTGGCCGAGCAGTACTTC; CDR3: CASSQPWAQQGVAEQYF
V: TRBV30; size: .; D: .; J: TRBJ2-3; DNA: TGTGCCTGGAGGTACCCGGGACTTCGCACAGATACGCAGTATTTT; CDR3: CAWRYPGLRTDTQYF
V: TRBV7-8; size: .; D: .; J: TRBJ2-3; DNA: TGTGCCAGCAGCCGAATGATTACAGATACGCAGTATTTT; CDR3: CASSRMITDTQYF
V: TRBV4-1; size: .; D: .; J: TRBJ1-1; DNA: TGCGCCAGCAGCCGTCTGTATCGGAACACTGAAGCTTTCTTT; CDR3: CASSRLYRNTEAFF
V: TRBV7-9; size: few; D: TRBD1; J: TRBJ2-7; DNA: TGTGCCAGCAGCTTAGGGTCGACAGGGAGATACGAGCAGTACTTC; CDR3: CASSLGSTGRYEQYF
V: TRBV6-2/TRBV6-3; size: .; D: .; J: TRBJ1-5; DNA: TGTGCCAGCAGCCTGATGGGTTTAGGCAATCAGCCCCAGCATTTT; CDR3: CASSLMGLGNQPQHF
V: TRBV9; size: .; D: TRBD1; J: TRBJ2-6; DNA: TGTGCCAGCAGCGTCTCTAGGGACAGGGGGCTTCCCTCTGGGGCCAACGTCCTGACTTTC; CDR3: CASSVSRDRGLPSGANVLTF
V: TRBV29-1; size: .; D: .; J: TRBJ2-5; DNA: TGCAGCGTTGTTTTAAATGCGGAGGGGGAGACCCAGTACTTC; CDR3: CSVVLNAEGETQYF
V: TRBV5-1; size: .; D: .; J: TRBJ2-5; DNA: TGCGCCAGCAGCTTTCCGACAACGGAGACCCAGTACTTC; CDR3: CASSFPTTETQYF